The source of this T cell receptor beta chain is a study of shared clonotypes between healthy human individuals. Whole-study findings and limits: A handful of donors shared around 5.1% of their naive CD4 clonotypes.

The repertoire was sequenced with immunoSEQ multiplex PCR; TCRdb's copy has only in-frame clones and lacks some. The sample records some 2.1 million clones, less than 95% being singletons. This clone was seen a single time. Its specificity is not known. Germline V CDR1 and CDR2: SGDLS, YYNGEE. This CDR3 is built from 19 residues. V lost 0 bases and J lost 4; bases outside the gene matches: 13. Naive CD8 isolation took CD45RO-negative cells positively selected for CCR7 and excluded terminally differentiated effector memory CD45RA+ cells. The sequence was collected from a young man in good health. Specimen: naive CD8+ T cells sorted from blood. The V and J genes are TRBV9 and TRBJ2-2; TRBD1 matches 9 bases. The CDR3 spells CASSVEGTGIIGSTGELFF. CDR3 in DNA: TGTGCCAGCAGCGTAGAGGGGACAGGGATTATTGGGAGCACCGGGGAGCTGTTTTTT.